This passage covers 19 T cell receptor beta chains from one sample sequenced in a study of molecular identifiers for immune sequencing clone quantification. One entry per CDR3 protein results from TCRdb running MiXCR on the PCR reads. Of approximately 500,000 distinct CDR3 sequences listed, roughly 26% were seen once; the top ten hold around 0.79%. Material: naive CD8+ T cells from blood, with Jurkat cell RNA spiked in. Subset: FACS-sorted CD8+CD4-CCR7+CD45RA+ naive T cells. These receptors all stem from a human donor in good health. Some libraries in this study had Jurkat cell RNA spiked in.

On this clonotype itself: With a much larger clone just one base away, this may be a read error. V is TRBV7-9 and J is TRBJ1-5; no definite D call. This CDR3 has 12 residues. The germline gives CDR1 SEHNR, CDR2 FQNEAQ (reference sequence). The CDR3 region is CTSSSTDQPQHF. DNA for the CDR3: TGTACCAGCAGCTCGACGGATCAGCCCCAGCATTTT.

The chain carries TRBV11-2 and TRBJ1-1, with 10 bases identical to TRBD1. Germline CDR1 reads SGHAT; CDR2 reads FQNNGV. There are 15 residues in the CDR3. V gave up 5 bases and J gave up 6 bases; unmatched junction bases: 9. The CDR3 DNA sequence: TGTGCCAGCAGCCCCCGGACAGGGGGAATCCCTGAAGCTTTCTTT. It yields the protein CASSPRTGGIPEAFF.

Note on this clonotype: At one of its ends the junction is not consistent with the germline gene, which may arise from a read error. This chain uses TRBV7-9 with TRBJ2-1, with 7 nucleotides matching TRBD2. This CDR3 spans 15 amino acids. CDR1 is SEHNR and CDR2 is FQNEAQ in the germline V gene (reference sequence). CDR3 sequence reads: CASSLTGTTHNEQIF. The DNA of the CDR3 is TGTGCCAGCAGCCTAACCGGGACTACACACAATGAGCAGATCTTC.

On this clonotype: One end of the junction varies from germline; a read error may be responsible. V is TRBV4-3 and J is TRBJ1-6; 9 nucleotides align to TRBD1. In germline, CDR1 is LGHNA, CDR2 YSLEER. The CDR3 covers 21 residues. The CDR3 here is CASSQKLSGTGFSAYDSPLHF. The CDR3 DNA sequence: TGCGCCAGCAGCCAAAAATTATCCGGGACAGGGTTTTCGGCCTATGATTCACCCCTCCACTTT.

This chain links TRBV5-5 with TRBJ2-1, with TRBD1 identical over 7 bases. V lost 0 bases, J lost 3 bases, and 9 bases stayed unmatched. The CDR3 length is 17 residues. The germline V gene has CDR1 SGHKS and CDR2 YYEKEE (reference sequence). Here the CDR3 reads CASSLEGGPIVYNEQFF. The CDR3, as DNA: TGTGCCAGCAGCTTGGAAGGGGGCCCGATAGTCTACAATGAGCAGTTCTTC.

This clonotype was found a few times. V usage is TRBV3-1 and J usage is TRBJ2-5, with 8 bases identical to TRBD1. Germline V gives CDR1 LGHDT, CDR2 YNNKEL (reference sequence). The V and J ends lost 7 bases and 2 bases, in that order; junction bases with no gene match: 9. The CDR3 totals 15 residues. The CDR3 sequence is CASNHHTGGQETQYF. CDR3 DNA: TGTGCCAGCAACCACCACACAGGGGGGCAAGAGACCCAGTACTTC.

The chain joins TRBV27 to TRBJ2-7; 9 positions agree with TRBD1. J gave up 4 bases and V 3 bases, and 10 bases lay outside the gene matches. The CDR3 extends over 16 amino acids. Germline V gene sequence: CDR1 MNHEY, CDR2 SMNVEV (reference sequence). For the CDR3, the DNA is TGTGCCAGCAGTTTGGCTGGCGGGACAGGGTTTTACGAGCAGTACTTC. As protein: CASSLAGGTGFYEQYF.

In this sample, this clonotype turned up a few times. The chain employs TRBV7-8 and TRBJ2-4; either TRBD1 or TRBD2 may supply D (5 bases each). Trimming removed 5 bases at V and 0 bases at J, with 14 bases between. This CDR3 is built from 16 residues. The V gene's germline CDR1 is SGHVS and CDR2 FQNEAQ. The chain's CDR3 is CASSQPGPVAKNIQYF. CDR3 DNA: TGTGCCAGCAGCCAACCGGGACCGGTAGCCAAAAACATTCAGTACTTC.

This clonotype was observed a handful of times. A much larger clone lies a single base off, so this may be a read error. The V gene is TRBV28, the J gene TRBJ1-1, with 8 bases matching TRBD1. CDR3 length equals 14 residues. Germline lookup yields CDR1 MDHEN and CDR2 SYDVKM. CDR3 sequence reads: CASLPRQGFTEALF. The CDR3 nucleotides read TGTGCCAGCCTCCCCAGACAGGGGTTCACTGAAGCTCTCTTT.

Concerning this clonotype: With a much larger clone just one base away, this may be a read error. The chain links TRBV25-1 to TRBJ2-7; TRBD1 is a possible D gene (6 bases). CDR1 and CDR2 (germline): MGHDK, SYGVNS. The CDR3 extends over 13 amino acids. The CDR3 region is CASRRTDSYEQHF. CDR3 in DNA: TGTGCCAGCAGGAGGACAGATTCCTACGAGCAGCACTTC.

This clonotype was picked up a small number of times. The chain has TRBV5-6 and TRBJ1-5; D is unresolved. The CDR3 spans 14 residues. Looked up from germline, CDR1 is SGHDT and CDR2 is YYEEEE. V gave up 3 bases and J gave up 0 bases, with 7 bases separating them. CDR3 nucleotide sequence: TGTGCCAGCAGCTCTGGGCATAGCAATCAGCCCCAGCATTTT. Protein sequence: CASSSGHSNQPQHF. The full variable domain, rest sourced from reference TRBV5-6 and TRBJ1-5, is DAGVTQSPTHLIKTRGQQVTLRCSPKSGHDTVSWYQQALGQGPQFIFQYYEEEERQRGNFPDRFSGHQFPNYSSELNVNALLLGDSALYLCASSSGHSNQPQHFGDGTRLSIL.

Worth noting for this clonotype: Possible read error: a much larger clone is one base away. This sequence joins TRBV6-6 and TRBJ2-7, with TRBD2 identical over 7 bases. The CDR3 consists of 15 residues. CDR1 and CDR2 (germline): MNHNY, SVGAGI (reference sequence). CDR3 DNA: TGTGCCAGCAGTTCGATGTCGGGACTAAACTACGAGCAGCACTTC. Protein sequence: CASSSMSGLNYEQHF.

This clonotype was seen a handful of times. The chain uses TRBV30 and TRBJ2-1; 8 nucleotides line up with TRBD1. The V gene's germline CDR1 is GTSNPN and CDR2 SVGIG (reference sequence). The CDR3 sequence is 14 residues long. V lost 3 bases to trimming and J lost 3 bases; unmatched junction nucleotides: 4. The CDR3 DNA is TGTGCCTGGAGACTGGGACAGGACTACAATGAGCAGTTCTTC. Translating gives CAWRLGQDYNEQFF. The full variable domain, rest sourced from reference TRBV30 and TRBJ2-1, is SQTIHQWPATLVQPVGSPLSLECTVEGTSNPNLYWYRQAAGRGLQLLFYSVGIGQISSEVPQNLSASRPQDRQFILSSKKLLLSDSGFYLCAWRLGQDYNEQFFGPGTRLTVL.

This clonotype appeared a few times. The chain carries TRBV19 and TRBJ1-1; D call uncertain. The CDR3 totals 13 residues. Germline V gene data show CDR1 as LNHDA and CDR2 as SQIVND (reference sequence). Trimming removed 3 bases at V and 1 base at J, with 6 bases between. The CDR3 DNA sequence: TGTGCCAGTAGTATTTATGGGAACACTGAAGCTTTCTTT. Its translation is CASSIYGNTEAFF.

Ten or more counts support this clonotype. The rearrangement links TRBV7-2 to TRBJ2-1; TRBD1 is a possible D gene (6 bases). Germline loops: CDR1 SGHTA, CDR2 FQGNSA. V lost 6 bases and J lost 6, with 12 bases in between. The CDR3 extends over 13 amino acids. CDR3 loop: CASSYLGGNEQFF. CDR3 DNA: TGTGCCAGCAGTTACTTAGGGGGCAATGAGCAGTTCTTC.

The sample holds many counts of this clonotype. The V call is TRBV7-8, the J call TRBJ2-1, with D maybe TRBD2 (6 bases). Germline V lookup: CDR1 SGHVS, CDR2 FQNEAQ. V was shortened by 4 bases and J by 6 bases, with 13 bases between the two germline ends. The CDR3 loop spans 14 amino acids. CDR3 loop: CASSSRDFPNEQFF. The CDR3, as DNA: TGTGCCAGCAGCTCACGGGACTTCCCCAATGAGCAGTTCTTC. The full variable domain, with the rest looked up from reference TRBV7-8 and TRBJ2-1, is GAGVSQSPRYKVAKRGQDVALRCDPISGHVSLFWYQQALGQGPEFLTYFQNEAQLDKSGLPSDRFFAERPEGSVSTLKIQRTQQEDSAVYLCASSSRDFPNEQFFGPGTRLTVL.

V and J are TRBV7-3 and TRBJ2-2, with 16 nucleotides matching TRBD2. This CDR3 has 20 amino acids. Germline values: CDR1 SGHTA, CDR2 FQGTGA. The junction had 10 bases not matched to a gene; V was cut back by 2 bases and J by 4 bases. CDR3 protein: CASSLVGLAGGPNSTGELFF. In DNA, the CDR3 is TGTGCCAGCAGCTTAGTGGGACTAGCGGGAGGGCCGAATAGCACCGGGGAGCTGTTTTTT.

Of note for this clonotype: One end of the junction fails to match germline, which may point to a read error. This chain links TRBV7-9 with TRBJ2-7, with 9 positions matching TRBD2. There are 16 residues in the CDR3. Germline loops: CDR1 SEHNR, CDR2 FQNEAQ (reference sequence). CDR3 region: CASSLTMDSGGLERYF. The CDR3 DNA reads TGTGCCAGCAGCTTGACTATGGATAGCGGGGGTCTCGAGCGGTACTTC. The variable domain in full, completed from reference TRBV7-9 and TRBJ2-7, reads DTGVSQNPRHKITKRGQNVTFRCDPISEHNRLYWYRQTLGQGPEFLTYFQNEAQLEKSRLLSDRFSAERPKGSFSTLEIQRTEQGDSAMYLCASSLTMDSGGLERYFGPGTRLTVT.

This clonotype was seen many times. CDR3 in amino acids: CASSYRRDSSGTDTQYF. CDR3 DNA sequence: TGTGCCAGCAGTTATCGCAGGGATAGTTCTGGCACAGATACGCAGTATTTT. The J gene is TRBJ2-3, the V gene TRBV6-1; the D gene is possibly TRBD1 (5 bases). The ends were cut back, 5 bases at V and 1 base at J, with 19 bases in the middle. CDR3 length equals 17 residues. Germline CDR1 is MNHNS and CDR2 is SASEGT.